This TCR beta chain was sequenced for a study of T cell responses to AZD1222 COVID-19 vaccine. Findings and caveats of the study: With dominance at 160-218 and 743-854, vaccine-associated CD4 TCRs spanned spike. The donor group comprised mostly white British people and more females; the analysis possibly underestimated clonal diversity.

Concerning this clone itself: Its antigen is as yet unknown.

Produced via immunoSEQ multiplex PCR; TCRdb's table is partial and in-frame only. The sample yields approximately 120,000 clones, 88% seen once. CDR3 length: 14 amino acids. V gave up 5 bases and J gave up 1 base, with 9 bases separating them. The germline V gene encodes CDR1 MNHEY and CDR2 SVGAGI. This sequence originates from an adult in good health. This chain uses TRBV6-5 with TRBJ1-3, with D possibly being TRBD1 (6 bases). Material: peripheral blood, obtained on day 0 of MenACWY control vaccination. CDR3 sequence (DNA): TGTGCCAGCAGTAGGACAGAGTCTGGAAACACCATATATTTT. Translated, it gives CASSRTESGNTIYF.